This TCR beta chain originates from a study of T cells in Graves' hyperthyroidism and ophthalmopathy. RNA transcripts yielded amplified TCR beta CDR3 regions. RT-PCR in the first round (using the HTBI primer set) targeted the TCR CDR3. TCRdb itself ran the multiplex PCR reads through MiXCR, one entry per CDR3 protein. The profile shows 200,000 to 250,000 distinct CDR3 sequences, more than 20% of them singletons. The sample holds many counts of this clonotype. Each 10 ml fresh peripheral blood draw supplied the PBMCs. V lost 2 bases, J lost 4 bases, and 9 bases lay in between. The CDR3 extends over 15 amino acids. Germline assignment: CDR1 MNHEY and CDR2 SVGAGI.

This chain links TRBV6-5 with TRBJ2-6; the D gene is possibly TRBD1 (6 bases). What was sequenced was blood. The receptor's source is a woman aged 40 to 49 with Graves' ophthalmopathy. CDR3 residues: CASSYVGAGANVLTF. CDR3 DNA sequence: TGTGCCAGCAGTTACGTGGGGGCCGGGGCCAACGTCCTGACTTTC.